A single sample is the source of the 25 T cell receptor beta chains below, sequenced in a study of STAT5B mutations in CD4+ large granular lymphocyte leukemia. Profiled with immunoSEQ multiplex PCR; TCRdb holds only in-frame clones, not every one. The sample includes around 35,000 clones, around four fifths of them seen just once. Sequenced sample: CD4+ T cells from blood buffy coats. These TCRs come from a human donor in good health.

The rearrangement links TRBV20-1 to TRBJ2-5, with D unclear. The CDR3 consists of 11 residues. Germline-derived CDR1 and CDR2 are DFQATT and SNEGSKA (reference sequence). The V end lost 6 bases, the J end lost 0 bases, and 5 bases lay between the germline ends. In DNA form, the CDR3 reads TGCAGTGCAACCTACCAAGAGACCCAGTACTTC. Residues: CSATYQETQYF.

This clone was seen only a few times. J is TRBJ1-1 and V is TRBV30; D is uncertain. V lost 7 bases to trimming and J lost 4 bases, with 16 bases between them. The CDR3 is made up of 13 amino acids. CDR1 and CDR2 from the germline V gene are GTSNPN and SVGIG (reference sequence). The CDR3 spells CASTRTAGTEAFF. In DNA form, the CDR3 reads TGTGCCTCTACCCGGACCGCGGGCACTGAAGCTTTCTTT.

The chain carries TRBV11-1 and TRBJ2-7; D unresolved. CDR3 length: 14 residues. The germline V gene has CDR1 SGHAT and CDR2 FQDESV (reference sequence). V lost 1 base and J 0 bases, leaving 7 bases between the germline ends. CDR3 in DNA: TGTGCCAGCAGCTTAGACCACCACTCCTACGAGCAGTACTTC. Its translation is CASSLDHHSYEQYF.

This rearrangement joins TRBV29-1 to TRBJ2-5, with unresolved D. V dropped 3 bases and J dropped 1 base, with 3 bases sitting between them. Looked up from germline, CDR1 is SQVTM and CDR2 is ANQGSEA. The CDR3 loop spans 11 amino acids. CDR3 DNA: TGCAGCGTTGAGACCCAAGAGACCCAGTACTTC. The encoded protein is CSVETQETQYF.

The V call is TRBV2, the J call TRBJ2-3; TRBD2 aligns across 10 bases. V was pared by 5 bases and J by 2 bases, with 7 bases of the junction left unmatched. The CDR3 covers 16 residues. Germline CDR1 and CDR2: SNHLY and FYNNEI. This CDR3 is CASSSTSGDFTDTQYF. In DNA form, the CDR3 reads TGTGCCAGCAGTTCTACTAGCGGGGACTTCACAGATACGCAGTATTTT.

CDR3 protein: CASSGEVRGLSGNTIYF. CDR3 sequence (DNA): TGTGCCAGCAGTGGAGAGGTCAGGGGGCTGTCGGGAAACACCATATATTTT. The rearrangement uses TRBV6-1 and TRBJ1-3; 8 positions agree with TRBD1. Germline assignment: CDR1 MNHNS and CDR2 SASEGT. V lost 4 bases, J lost 4 bases, and 12 bases stayed unmatched. CDR3 length equals 17 residues.

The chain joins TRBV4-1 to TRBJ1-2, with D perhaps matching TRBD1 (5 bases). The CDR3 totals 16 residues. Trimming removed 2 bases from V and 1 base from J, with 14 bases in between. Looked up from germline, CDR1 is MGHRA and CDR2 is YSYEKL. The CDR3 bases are TGCGCCAGCAGCCAACTCTGGCAGGGCGTTAACTATGGCTACACCTTC. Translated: CASSQLWQGVNYGYTF.

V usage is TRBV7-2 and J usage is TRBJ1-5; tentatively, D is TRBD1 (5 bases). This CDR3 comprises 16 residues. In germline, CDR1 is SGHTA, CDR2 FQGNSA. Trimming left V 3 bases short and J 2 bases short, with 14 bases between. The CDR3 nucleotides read TGTGCCAGCAGCTTTATCCGGGGCCCCGGCAATCAGCCCCAGCATTTT. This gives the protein CASSFIRGPGNQPQHF.

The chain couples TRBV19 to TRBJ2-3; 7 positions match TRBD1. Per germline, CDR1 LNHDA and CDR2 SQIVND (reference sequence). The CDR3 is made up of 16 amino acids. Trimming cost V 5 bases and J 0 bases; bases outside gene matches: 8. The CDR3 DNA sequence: TGTGCCAGTAGTGAAACCGGGACAGAGAGCACAGATACGCAGTATTTT. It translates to CASSETGTESTDTQYF. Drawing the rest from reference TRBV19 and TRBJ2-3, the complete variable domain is DGGITQSPKYLFRKEGQNVTLSCEQNLNHDAMYWYRQDPGQGLRLIYYSQIVNDFQKGDIAEGYSVSREKKESFPLTVTSAQKNPTAFYLCASSETGTESTDTQYFGPGTRLTVL.

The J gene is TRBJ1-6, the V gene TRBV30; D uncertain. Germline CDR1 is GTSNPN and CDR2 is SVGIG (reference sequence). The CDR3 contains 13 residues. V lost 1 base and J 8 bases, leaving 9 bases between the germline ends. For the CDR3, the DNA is TGTGCCTGGAGTGGGGCCCCCTATTCACCCCTCCACTTT. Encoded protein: CAWSGAPYSPLHF.

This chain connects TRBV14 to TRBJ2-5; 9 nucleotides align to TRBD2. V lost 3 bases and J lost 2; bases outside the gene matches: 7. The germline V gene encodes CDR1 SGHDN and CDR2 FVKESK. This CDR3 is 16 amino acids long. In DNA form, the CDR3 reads TGTGCCAGCAGCCAGACCTTAGCGGGGGTACAAGAGACCCAGTACTTC. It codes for CASSQTLAGVQETQYF.

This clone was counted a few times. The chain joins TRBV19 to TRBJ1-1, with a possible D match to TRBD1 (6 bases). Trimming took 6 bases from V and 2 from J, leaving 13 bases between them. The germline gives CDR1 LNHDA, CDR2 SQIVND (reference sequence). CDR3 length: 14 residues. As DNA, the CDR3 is TGTGCCAGTAGACGACGGGACACAAACACTGAAGCTTTCTTT. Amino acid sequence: CASRRRDTNTEAFF. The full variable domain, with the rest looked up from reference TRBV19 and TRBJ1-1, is DGGITQSPKYLFRKEGQNVTLSCEQNLNHDAMYWYRQDPGQGLRLIYYSQIVNDFQKGDIAEGYSVSREKKESFPLTVTSAQKNPTAFYLCASRRRDTNTEAFFGQGTRLTVV.

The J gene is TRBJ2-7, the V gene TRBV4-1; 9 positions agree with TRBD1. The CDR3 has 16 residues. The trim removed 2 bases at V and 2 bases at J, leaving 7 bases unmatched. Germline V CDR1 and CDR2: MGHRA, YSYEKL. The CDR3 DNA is TGCGCCAGCAGCCAATTAGGGGGACAGGGCCCCTACGAGCAGTACTTC. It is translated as CASSQLGGQGPYEQYF.

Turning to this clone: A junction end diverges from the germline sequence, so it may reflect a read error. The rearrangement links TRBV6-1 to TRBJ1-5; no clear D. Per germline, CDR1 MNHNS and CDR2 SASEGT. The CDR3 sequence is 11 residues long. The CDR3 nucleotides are TGTGCCAGCAGTAACTATCAACCCCAGCATTTT. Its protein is CASSNYQPQHF.

The CDR3 sequence: CASSSGTGGSNYGYTF. As DNA, the CDR3 is TGTGCCAGCAGCTCCGGGACAGGGGGGTCTAACTATGGCTACACCTTC. The V gene is TRBV5-6, the J gene TRBJ1-2; 11 bases map to TRBD1. The CDR3 sequence is 16 residues long. Per the germline V gene, CDR1 is SGHDT and CDR2 is YYEEEE. V lost 3 bases and J lost 0; bases outside the gene matches: 4.

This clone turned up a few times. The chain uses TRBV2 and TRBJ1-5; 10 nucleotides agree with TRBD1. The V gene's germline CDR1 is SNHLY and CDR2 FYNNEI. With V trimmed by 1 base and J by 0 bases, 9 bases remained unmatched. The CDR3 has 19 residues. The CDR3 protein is CASSEDETGGTYSNQPQHF. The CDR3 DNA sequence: TGTGCCAGCAGTGAAGATGAGACAGGGGGCACTTATAGCAATCAGCCCCAGCATTTT.

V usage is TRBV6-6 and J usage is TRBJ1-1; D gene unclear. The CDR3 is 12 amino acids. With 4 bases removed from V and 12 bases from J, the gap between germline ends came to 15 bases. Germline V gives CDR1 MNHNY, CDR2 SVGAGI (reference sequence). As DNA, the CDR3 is TGTGCCAGCAGTTTCGGAAGCCAGGTGACTTTCTTT. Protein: CASSFGSQVTFF.

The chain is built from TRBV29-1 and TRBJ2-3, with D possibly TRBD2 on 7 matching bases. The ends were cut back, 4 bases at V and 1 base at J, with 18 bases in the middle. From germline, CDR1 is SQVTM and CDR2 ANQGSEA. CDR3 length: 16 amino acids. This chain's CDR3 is CSVGGGRRDRTDTQYF. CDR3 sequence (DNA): TGCAGCGTTGGGGGGGGGCGGAGGGATCGCACAGATACGCAGTATTTT.

CDR3 in DNA: TGCGCCAGCAGCGGGGGAGCGGGGGACGAGACCCAGTACTTC. Amino acids: CASSGGAGDETQYF. This chain uses TRBV5-1 with TRBJ2-5, with 8 bases fitting TRBD2. Germline CDR1 reads SGHRS; CDR2 reads YFSETQ. The CDR3 runs to 14 residues. J gave up 5 bases and V 4 bases, and 7 bases lay outside the gene matches.

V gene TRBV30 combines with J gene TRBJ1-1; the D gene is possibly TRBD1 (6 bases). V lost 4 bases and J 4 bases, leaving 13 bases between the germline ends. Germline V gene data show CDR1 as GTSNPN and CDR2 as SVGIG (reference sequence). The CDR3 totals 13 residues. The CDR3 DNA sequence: TGTGCCTGGAATCCCAGGGGTATCACTGAAGCTTTCTTT. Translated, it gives CAWNPRGITEAFF. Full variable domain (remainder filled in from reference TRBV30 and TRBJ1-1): SQTIHQWPATLVQPVGSPLSLECTVEGTSNPNLYWYRQAAGRGLQLLFYSVGIGQISSEVPQNLSASRPQDRQFILSSKKLLLSDSGFYLCAWNPRGITEAFFGQGTRLTVV.

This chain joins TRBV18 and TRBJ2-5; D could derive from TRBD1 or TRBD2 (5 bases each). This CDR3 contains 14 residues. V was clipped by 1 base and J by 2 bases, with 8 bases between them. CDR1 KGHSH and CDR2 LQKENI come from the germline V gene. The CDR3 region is CASSPRDGQETQYF. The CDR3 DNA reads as TGTGCCAGCTCACCACGGGACGGTCAAGAGACCCAGTACTTC. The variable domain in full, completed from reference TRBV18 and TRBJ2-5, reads NAGVMQNPRHLVRRRGQEARLRCSPMKGHSHVYWYRQLPEEGLKFMVYLQKENIIDESGMPKERFSAEFPKEGPSILRIQQVVRGDSAAYFCASSPRDGQETQYFGPGTRLLVL.

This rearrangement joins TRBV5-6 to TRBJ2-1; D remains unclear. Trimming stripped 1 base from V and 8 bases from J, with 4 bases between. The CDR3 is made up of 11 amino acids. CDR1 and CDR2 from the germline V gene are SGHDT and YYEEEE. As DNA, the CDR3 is TGTGCCAGCAGCTTGCTCCATGAGCAGTTCTTC. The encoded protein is CASSLLHEQFF. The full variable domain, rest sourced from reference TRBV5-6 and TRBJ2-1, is DAGVTQSPTHLIKTRGQQVTLRCSPKSGHDTVSWYQQALGQGPQFIFQYYEEEERQRGNFPDRFSGHQFPNYSSELNVNALLLGDSALYLCASSLLHEQFFGPGTRLTVL.

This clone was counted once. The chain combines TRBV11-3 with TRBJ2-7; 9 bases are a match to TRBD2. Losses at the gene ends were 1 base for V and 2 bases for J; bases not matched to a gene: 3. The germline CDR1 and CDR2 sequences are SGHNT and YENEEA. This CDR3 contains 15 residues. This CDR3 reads CASSLGLAETYEQYF. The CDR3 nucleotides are TGTGCCAGCAGCTTAGGACTAGCGGAAACCTACGAGCAGTACTTC.

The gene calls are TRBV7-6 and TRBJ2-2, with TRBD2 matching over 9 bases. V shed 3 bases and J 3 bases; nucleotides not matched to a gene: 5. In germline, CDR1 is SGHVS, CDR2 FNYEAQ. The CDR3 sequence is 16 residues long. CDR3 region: CASSFLAGADTGELFF. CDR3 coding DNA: TGTGCCAGCAGCTTCTTAGCGGGGGCCGACACCGGGGAGCTGTTTTTT.

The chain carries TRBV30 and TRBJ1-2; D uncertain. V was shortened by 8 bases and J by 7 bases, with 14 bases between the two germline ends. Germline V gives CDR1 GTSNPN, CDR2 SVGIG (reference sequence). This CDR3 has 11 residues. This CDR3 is CAQNIIGGYTF. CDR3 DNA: TGTGCCCAAAATATTATTGGTGGCTACACCTTC.